Below, one TCR beta chain is given with its context. Some clones are missing from TCRdb's copy, which holds only in-frame ones; the method was immunoSEQ multiplex PCR. This sample carries 2,500 to 3,000 clones, more than 20% of them seen once, and the ten largest clones take about 20%. Germline assignment: CDR1 LNHDA and CDR2 SQIVND (reference sequence). This CDR3 is built from 13 residues. The ends lost 9 bases at V and 6 bases at J; junction bases unmatched: 10. Regarding treatment: randomized to nivolumab then ipilimumab (arm A) or the reverse (arm B). This sample was taken from a study of sequential checkpoint blockade in melanoma.

The sample in question was tumor tissue (inferred from file names), obtained from a patient given nivolumab and ipilimumab in sequence. The sequence was collected from a human donor with melanoma. The V and J genes are TRBV19 and TRBJ1-2; 7 bases match TRBD1. CDR3 region: CARPLTGKDGYTF. CDR3 sequence (DNA): TGTGCCAGACCCCTGACAGGGAAGGATGGCTACACCTTC.